The 21 T cell receptor beta chains below come from one sample, sequenced in a study of PD-1 blockade in classical Hodgkin lymphoma. The data were produced by immunoSEQ multiplex PCR, yet TCRdb's version contains in-frame clones alone and is incomplete. This table holds approximately 110,000 clones, roughly 89% found once. Time point given: cycle 4 day 1 (C4D1), after 5 to 7 weeks of nivolumab. Relapse was seen in all patients after autologous stem cell transplantation, and brentuximab vedotin exposure was variable. Sequencing was performed on peripheral blood mononuclear cells (PBMCs), taken before the fourth cycle of nivolumab. These receptor sequences come from a human donor with classical Hodgkin lymphoma.

The V and J genes are TRBV29-1 and TRBJ2-1, with D possibly matching TRBD1 (6 bases). This CDR3 has 15 amino acids. Germline CDR1 SQVTM, CDR2 ANQGSEA. V was trimmed by 7 bases and J by 5 bases, leaving 21 bases between them. CDR3 in DNA: TGCAGCGGTACTTCCAGGGGATCGGGCAACAATGAGCAGTTCTTC. It codes for CSGTSRGSGNNEQFF.

J is TRBJ2-7 and V is TRBV28; the D call may be TRBD1 or TRBD2 (7 bases each). This CDR3 region has 16 residues. V lost 10 bases and J lost 0, with 22 bases in between. Germline V gives CDR1 MDHEN, CDR2 SYDVKM. The CDR3 coding sequence is TGTGCCACCAGGGGGGAGGGCCTAGCGGCCTCCTACGAGCAGTACTTC. This gives the protein CATRGEGLAASYEQYF.

The chain joins TRBV14 to TRBJ2-1; D is perhaps TRBD2 (6 bases). V lost 4 bases to trimming and J lost 4 bases, with 11 bases between them. Looked up from germline, CDR1 is SGHDN and CDR2 is FVKESK. The CDR3 is 14 amino acids. CDR3 in DNA: TGTGCCAGCAGCCTCGCGGGACTGTACAATGAGCAGTTCTTC. Protein sequence: CASSLAGLYNEQFF.

This chain links TRBV4-1 with TRBJ1-5; D call uncertain. From germline, CDR1 is MGHRA and CDR2 YSYEKL. Trimming took 0 bases from V and 4 from J, leaving 13 bases between them. The CDR3 sequence is 16 residues long. CDR3 loop: CASSQDPATSNQPQHF. The CDR3 DNA reads as TGCGCCAGCAGCCAAGATCCCGCGACATCAAATCAGCCCCAGCATTTT.

This rearrangement joins TRBV7-2 to TRBJ1-5, with D unclear. The CDR3 is 15 residues long. CDR1 SGHTA and CDR2 FQGNSA come from the germline V gene. V was clipped by 2 bases and J by 0 bases, with 8 bases between them. CDR3 in DNA: TGTGCCAGCAGCTTAAACCGGGATAGCAATCAGCCCCAGCATTTT. Translated, it gives CASSLNRDSNQPQHF.

The V gene is TRBV2, the J gene TRBJ2-7, with D unclear. This CDR3 spans 12 amino acids. V was clipped by 7 bases and J by 6 bases, with 13 bases between them. CDR1 and CDR2 from the germline V gene are SNHLY and FYNNEI. The CDR3 loop is CASNSAYAEQYF. In nucleotides, the CDR3 is TGTGCCAGCAATTCGGCTTACGCCGAGCAGTACTTC.

The chain recombines TRBV14 with TRBJ2-5; D might be TRBD2 (6 bases). CDR1 and CDR2 from the germline V gene are SGHDN and FVKESK. CDR3 size: 17 residues. Trimming took 0 bases from V and 5 from J, leaving 19 bases between them. CDR3 DNA: TGTGCCAGCAGCCAAGAACCAGGGAGGTCCATTTGGGAGACCCAGTACTTC. Its translation is CASSQEPGRSIWETQYF. The full variable domain, with the rest looked up from reference TRBV14 and TRBJ2-5, is EAGVTQFPSHSVIEKGQTVTLRCDPISGHDNLYWYRRVMGKEIKFLLHFVKESKQDESGMPNNRFLAERTGGTYSTLKVQPAELEDSGVYFCASSQEPGRSIWETQYFGPGTRLLVL.

With respect to this clone: The conserved final phenylalanine or tryptophan is absent from the CDR3, which likely points to a read error. The DNA is left out, because the CDR3 cannot be placed on it with certainty; the CDR3 is given as TCRdb lists it. J is TRBJ1-1 and V is TRBV6-1. Germline assignment: CDR1 MNHNS and CDR2 SASEGT. The CDR3 numbers 8 amino acids, ends counted. The CDR3 reads CASSHSRI.

The chain joins TRBV14 to TRBJ1-4; D remains ambiguous. V was trimmed by 4 bases and J by 3 bases, leaving 6 bases between them. The CDR3 loop spans 13 amino acids. Germline-derived CDR1 and CDR2 are SGHDN and FVKESK. Here the CDR3 DNA reads TGTGCCAGCAGCCGTTTTTCTAATGAAAAACTGTTTTTT. This encodes CASSRFSNEKLFF.

V and J are TRBV10-3 and TRBJ2-2; TRBD2 matches at 7 bases. CDR1 and CDR2 from the germline V gene are ENHRY and SYGVKD. The CDR3 covers 16 residues. Trimming at V came to 4 bases and at J to 2 bases, leaving 7 bases not matched to a gene. Here the CDR3 DNA reads TGTGCCATCAGTGCCCACCCTAGCGGAAACACCGGGGAGCTGTTTTTT. Its translation is CAISAHPSGNTGELFF.

This clone occurred a few times. The V call is TRBV11-2, the J call TRBJ2-1; 8 bases match TRBD2. Germline V gene data show CDR1 as SGHAT and CDR2 as FQNNGV. Trimming removed 5 bases from V and 10 bases from J; junction bases left unmatched: 16. The CDR3 is 16 residues long. The CDR3 bases are TGTGCCAGCAGCCCCGCGTCGGGACTAGGTTTCTGGGAGCAGTTCTTC. It is translated as CASSPASGLGFWEQFF. Combining the CDR3 with reference TRBV11-2 and TRBJ2-1 gives the whole variable domain EAGVAQSPRYKIIEKRQSVAFWCNPISGHATLYWYQQILGQGPKLLIQFQNNGVVDDSQLPKDRFSAERLKGVDSTLKIQPAKLEDSAVYLCASSPASGLGFWEQFFGPGTRLTVL.

This clone was counted a single time. V and J are TRBV7-9 and TRBJ2-5; D gene uncertain. In germline, CDR1 is SEHNR, CDR2 FQNEAQ (reference sequence). The CDR3 runs 12 residues. V was cut by 7 bases and J by 0 bases, with 6 bases left in between. CDR3 nucleotides: TGTGCCAGCATGAGGTACCAAGAGACCCAGTACTTC. The encoded protein is CASMRYQETQYF.

This clone appeared once. The J gene is TRBJ1-5, the V gene TRBV19; D is possibly TRBD1 (6 bases). Germline CDR1 is LNHDA and CDR2 is SQIVND (reference sequence). V dropped 5 bases and J dropped 6 bases, with 14 bases sitting between them. This CDR3 contains 14 residues. CDR3 sequence (DNA): TGTGCCAGTAGTGATCCACCAGGGGTTCAGCCCCAGCATTTT. Its protein is CASSDPPGVQPQHF.

The CDR3 DNA reads TGTGCCAGCAGTGCTACGTTAGGGCAAAACTATGGCTACACCTTC. It specifies CASSATLGQNYGYTF. This chain links TRBV6-4 with TRBJ1-2; D call uncertain. The CDR3 is 15 amino acids. V dropped 4 bases and J dropped 2 bases, with 14 bases sitting between them. Germline loops: CDR1 MRHNA, CDR2 SNTAGT.

V and J are TRBV6-5 and TRBJ1-6; D is possibly TRBD1 (5 bases). This CDR3 spans 16 amino acids. Trimming left V 2 bases short and J 0 bases short, with 8 bases between. Germline V lookup: CDR1 MNHEY, CDR2 SVGAGI. The CDR3 protein is CASSYDSSSYNSPLHF. The CDR3 nucleotides are TGTGCCAGCAGTTACGACAGCAGCTCCTATAATTCACCCCTCCACTTT.

J is TRBJ2-3 and V is TRBV4-3; D unresolved. The germline V gene has CDR1 LGHNA and CDR2 YSLEER. The V gene lost 1 base and the J gene lost 1 base, with 3 bases spanning the gap. CDR3 length: 13 amino acids. The CDR3 sequence: CASSQAGTDTQYF. In DNA form, the CDR3 reads TGCGCCAGCAGCCAAGCGGGCACAGATACGCAGTATTTT.

The genes are TRBV15 and TRBJ2-5; no definite D call. The CDR3 is made up of 15 amino acids. The V gene's germline CDR1 is LNHNV and CDR2 YYDKDF (reference sequence). V was trimmed by 1 base and J by 5 bases, leaving 14 bases between them. DNA of the CDR3: TGTGCCACCAGCAGAGTTGGGCAGGTAGTGGAGACCCAGTACTTC. This translates into CATSRVGQVVETQYF.

The V call is TRBV19, the J call TRBJ1-2, with D possibly matching TRBD1 (5 bases). The CDR3 sequence is 12 residues long. Looked up from germline, CDR1 is LNHDA and CDR2 is SQIVND (reference sequence). V gave up 7 bases and J gave up 7 bases, with 13 bases separating them. Here the CDR3 reads CASTRARGGYTF. CDR3 bases: TGTGCCAGTACTCGGGCAAGGGGTGGCTACACCTTC.

The CDR3 sequence is CASSHHSGYNEQFF. CDR3 nucleotide sequence: TGCGCCAGCAGCCACCATAGCGGCTACAATGAGCAGTTCTTC. J is TRBJ2-1 and V is TRBV4-3, with D possibly being TRBD2 (6 bases). Germline-derived CDR1 and CDR2 are LGHNA and YSLEER. V was cut by 3 bases and J by 3 bases, with 9 bases left in between. The CDR3 runs to 14 residues.

The rearrangement uses TRBV7-6 and TRBJ2-7; 7 bases are a match to TRBD1. Trimming took 5 bases from V and 2 from J; bases not matched to a gene: 6. Germline V gene data show CDR1 as SGHVS and CDR2 as FNYEAQ. The CDR3 has 14 residues. CDR3 sequence: CASSPTGDPYEQYF. CDR3 sequence (DNA): TGTGCCAGCAGCCCCACAGGGGACCCCTACGAGCAGTACTTC.

This chain joins TRBV9 and TRBJ1-2; 10 bases align to TRBD1. The CDR3 is 17 residues long. Germline V lookup: CDR1 SGDLS, CDR2 YYNGEE. V dropped 3 bases and J dropped 4; count of bases not matched to a gene: 12. This CDR3 reads CASSAPPGQGLSYGYTF. CDR3 nucleotide sequence: TGTGCCAGCAGCGCCCCCCCGGGACAGGGGCTCTCCTATGGCTACACCTTC.